Sequencing of this T cell receptor (beta chain) was carried out in a study of OX40 agonist ivuxolimab in advanced cancers. Study-wide background: An agonistic human IgG2 monoclonal antibody against OX40 (CD134) was given. Those enrolled were approximately 83% male, with a mean age of around 55 years and ages from roughly 20 to 90.

Study-wide results and caveats: Mean expanded clone counts were higher in CD8+ than CD4+ T cells.

Profiled with immunoSEQ multiplex PCR; TCRdb holds only in-frame clones, not every one. The sample lists tens of thousands of clones; approximately 95% were seen once. The CDR3 is 13 amino acids. Looked up from germline, CDR1 is SGHRS and CDR2 is YFSETQ. Trimming took 3 bases from V and 2 from J, leaving 8 bases between them. The study sampled blood at baseline, cycle 4 day 1, and cycle 7 day 1. Concerning this clone itself: Its antigen is currently unknown.

This clonotype was obtained from an adult with an advanced solid tumor such as melanoma, head and neck, liver or kidney cancer. The sequencing used CD4+ or CD8+ T cells sorted from blood, collected in a trial of the OX40 agonist ivuxolimab. This chain joins TRBV5-1 and TRBJ2-5; D uncertain. The CDR3 nucleotides are TGCGCCAGCAGCTCGACATTTCAAGAGACCCAGTACTTC. As protein: CASSSTFQETQYF.